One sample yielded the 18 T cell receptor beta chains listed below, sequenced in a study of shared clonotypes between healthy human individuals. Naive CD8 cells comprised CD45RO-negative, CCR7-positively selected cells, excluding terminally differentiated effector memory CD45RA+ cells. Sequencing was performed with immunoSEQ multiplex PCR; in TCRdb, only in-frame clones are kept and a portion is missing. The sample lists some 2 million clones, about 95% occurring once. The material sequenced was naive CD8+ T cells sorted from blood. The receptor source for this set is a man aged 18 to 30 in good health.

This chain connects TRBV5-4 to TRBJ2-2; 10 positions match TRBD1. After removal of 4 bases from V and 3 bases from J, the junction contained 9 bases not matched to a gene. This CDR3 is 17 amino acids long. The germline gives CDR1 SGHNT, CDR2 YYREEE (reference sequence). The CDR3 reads CASSPDGTGDDTGELFF. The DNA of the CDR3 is TGTGCCAGCAGCCCCGACGGGACAGGGGATGACACCGGGGAGCTGTTTTTT.

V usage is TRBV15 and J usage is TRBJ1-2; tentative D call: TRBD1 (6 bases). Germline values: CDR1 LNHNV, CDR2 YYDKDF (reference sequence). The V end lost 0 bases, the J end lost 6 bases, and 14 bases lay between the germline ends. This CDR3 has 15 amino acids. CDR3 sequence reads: CATSRDLGGANGYTF. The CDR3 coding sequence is TGTGCCACCAGCAGAGATTTAGGGGGGGCTAATGGCTACACCTTC.

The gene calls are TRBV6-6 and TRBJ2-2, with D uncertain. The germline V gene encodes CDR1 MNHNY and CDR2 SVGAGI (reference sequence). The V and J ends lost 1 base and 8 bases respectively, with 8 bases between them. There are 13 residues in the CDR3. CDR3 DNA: TGTGCCAGCAGTTACTTACGGTCTGGGGAGCTGTTTTTT. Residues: CASSYLRSGELFF.

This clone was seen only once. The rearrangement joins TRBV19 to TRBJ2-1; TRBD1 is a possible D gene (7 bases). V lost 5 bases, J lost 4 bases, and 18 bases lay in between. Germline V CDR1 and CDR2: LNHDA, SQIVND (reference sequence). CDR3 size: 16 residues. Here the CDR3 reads CASSLFQGGIYNEQFF. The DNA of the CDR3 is TGTGCCAGTAGTCTATTCCAGGGGGGCATATACAATGAGCAGTTCTTC.

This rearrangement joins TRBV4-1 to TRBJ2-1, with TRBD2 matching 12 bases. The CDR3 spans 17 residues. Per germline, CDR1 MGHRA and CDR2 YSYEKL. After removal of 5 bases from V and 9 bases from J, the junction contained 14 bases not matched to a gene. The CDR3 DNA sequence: TGCGCCAGCAGCAATCGACTAGCGGGGGTTGGGGACGGTGAGCAGTTCTTC. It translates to CASSNRLAGVGDGEQFF.

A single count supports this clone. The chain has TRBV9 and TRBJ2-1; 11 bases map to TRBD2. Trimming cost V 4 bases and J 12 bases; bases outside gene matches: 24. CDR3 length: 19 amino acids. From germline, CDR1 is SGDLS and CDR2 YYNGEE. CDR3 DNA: TGTGCCAGCAGCCCGTTACCCCCCTTAGCGGGAGGGCCGATAATATTGCAGTTCTTC. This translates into CASSPLPPLAGGPIILQFF.

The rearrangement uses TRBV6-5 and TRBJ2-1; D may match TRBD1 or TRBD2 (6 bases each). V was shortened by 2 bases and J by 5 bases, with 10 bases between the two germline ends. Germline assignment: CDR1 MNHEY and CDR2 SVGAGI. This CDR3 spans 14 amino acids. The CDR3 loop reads CASSYPGGHNEQFF. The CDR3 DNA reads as TGTGCCAGCAGTTACCCCGGGGGCCACAATGAGCAGTTCTTC.

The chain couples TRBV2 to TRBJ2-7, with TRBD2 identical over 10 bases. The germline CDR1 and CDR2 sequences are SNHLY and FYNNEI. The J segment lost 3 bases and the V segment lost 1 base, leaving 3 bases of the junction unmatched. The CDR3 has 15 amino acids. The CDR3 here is CASSEEAGGLYEQYF. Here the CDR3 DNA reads TGTGCCAGCAGTGAAGAAGCGGGAGGGCTCTACGAGCAGTACTTC.

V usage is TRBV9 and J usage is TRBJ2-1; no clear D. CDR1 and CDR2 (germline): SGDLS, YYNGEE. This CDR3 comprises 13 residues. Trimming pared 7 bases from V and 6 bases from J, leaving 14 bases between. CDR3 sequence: CASRPPLGNEQFF. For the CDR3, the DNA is TGTGCCAGCCGCCCCCCCCTAGGCAATGAGCAGTTCTTC.

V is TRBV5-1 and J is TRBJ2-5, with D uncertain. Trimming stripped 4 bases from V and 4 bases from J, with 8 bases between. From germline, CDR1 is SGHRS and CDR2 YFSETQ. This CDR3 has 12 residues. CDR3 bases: TGCGCCAGCAGCCCCGATTTAGAGACCCAGTACTTC. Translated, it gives CASSPDLETQYF.

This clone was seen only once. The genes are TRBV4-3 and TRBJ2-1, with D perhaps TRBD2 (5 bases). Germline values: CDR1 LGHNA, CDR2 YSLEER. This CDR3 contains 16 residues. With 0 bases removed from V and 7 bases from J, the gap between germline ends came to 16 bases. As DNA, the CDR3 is TGCGCCAGCAGCCAAGAATGGGGAGACCCACCAAATGAGCAGTTCTTC. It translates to CASSQEWGDPPNEQFF.

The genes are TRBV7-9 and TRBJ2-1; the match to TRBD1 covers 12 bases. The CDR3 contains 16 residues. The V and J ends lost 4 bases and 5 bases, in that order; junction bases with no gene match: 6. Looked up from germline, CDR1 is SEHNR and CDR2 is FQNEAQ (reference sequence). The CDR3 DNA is TGTGCCAGCAGCTCTCCGGGACAGGGGGCACACAATGAGCAGTTCTTC. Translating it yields CASSSPGQGAHNEQFF.

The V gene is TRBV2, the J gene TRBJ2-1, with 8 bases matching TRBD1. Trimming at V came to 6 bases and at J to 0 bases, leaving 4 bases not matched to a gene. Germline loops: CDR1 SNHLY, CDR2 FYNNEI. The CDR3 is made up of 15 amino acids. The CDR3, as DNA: TGTGCCAGCAGGACCGGGACAGGCTCCTACAATGAGCAGTTCTTC. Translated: CASRTGTGSYNEQFF.

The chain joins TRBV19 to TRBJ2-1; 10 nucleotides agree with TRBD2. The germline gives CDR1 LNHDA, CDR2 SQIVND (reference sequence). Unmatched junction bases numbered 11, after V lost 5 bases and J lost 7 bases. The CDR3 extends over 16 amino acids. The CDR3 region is CASSPQREGLGNEQFF. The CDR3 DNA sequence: TGTGCCAGTAGTCCTCAGCGGGAGGGCTTGGGTAATGAGCAGTTCTTC.

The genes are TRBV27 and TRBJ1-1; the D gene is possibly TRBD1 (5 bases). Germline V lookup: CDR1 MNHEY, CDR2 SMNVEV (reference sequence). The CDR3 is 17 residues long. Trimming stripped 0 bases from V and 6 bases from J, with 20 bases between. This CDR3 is CASSLSWRGEGWSEAFF. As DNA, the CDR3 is TGTGCCAGCAGTTTATCGTGGCGGGGAGAGGGGTGGTCTGAAGCTTTCTTT.

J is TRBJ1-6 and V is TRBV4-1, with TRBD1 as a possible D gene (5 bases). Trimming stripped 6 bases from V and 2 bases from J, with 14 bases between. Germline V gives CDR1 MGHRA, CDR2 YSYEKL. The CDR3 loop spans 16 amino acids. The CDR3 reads CASRTVGMAYNSPLHF. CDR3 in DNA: TGCGCCAGCAGGACAGTGGGTATGGCCTATAATTCACCCCTCCACTTT.

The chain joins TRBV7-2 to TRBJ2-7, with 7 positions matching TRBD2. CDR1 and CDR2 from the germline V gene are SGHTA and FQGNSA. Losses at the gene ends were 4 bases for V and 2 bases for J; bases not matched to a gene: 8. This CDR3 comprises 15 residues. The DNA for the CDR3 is TGTGCCAGCAGCTCGGATTCTAGCGGAGCCTACGAGCAGTACTTC. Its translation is CASSSDSSGAYEQYF.

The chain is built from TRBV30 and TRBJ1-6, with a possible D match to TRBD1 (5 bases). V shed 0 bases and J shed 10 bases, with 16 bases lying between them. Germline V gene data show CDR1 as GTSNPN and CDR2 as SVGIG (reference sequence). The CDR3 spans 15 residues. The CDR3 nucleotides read TGTGCCTGGAGTGTAGAGATGGTGGCAGGGTCACCCCTCCACTTT. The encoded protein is CAWSVEMVAGSPLHF.